This T cell receptor (beta chain) was observed in a study of blood T cells in healthy people across ages. A J-beta primer mix and a sample-barcoded 5' primer were used in a second PCR of about 7 to 12 cycles. A single record per CDR3 protein comes from TCRdb applying MiXCR to the 5' RACE reads. The data contain some 900,000 distinct CDR3 sequences, more than 25% of them singletons. Study results and caveats: Getting older went along with TCR beta diversity per million T cells dropping roughly linearly. Diversity was higher, and naive CD4+ cells more numerous, in long-lived donors than in aged donors.

This clonotype was seen a handful of times. Its antigen is not known. The CDR3 is made up of 12 amino acids. CDR1 and CDR2 (germline): DFQATT, SNEGSKA (reference sequence). V was trimmed by 4 bases and J by 3 bases, leaving 9 bases between them. The sample comprised blood. This receptor was obtained from a woman at least 80 years old in good health. The rearrangement uses TRBV20-1 and TRBJ1-1; no reliable D call. The DNA for the CDR3 is TGCAGTGCTAAGGCGGGGTACACTGAAGCTTTCTTT. Encoded protein: CSAKAGYTEAFF.